These 17 T cell receptor beta chains were all obtained from the same sample, sequenced in a study of OX40 agonist ivuxolimab in advanced cancers. Method: immunoSEQ multiplex PCR; TCRdb's copy keeps in-frame clones and lacks some. The sample records around 50,000 clones, around nine tenths being singletons. Here the sequenced sample was CD4+ or CD8+ T cells sorted from blood, taken in a trial of the OX40 agonist ivuxolimab. The receptor source for this set is an adult with an advanced solid tumor such as melanoma, head and neck, liver or kidney cancer.

This chain connects TRBV19 to TRBJ2-5; D gene uncertain. V shed 1 base and J shed 0 bases, with 15 bases lying between them. The CDR3 is 17 amino acids. Germline-derived CDR1 and CDR2 are LNHDA and SQIVND (reference sequence). CDR3 protein: CASSIGPEELYQETQYF. The CDR3 DNA reads TGTGCCAGTAGTATAGGTCCAGAGGAACTGTACCAAGAGACCCAGTACTTC. Using reference TRBV19 and TRBJ2-5 for the parts outside the CDR3, the full variable domain is DGGITQSPKYLFRKEGQNVTLSCEQNLNHDAMYWYRQDPGQGLRLIYYSQIVNDFQKGDIAEGYSVSREKKESFPLTVTSAQKNPTAFYLCASSIGPEELYQETQYFGPGTRLLVL.

V is TRBV6-1 and J is TRBJ1-4; 8 nucleotides align to TRBD1. This CDR3 is built from 17 residues. The ends lost 4 bases at V and 0 bases at J; junction bases unmatched: 7. Germline values: CDR1 MNHNS, CDR2 SASEGT. The CDR3 DNA reads as TGTGCCAGCAGTGGGACAGGGACTTTCGCAACTAATGAAAAACTGTTTTTT. This sequence encodes CASSGTGTFATNEKLFF.

The chain carries TRBV27 and TRBJ2-1, with D tentatively TRBD2 (6 bases). The CDR3 is 12 amino acids. Trimming removed 6 bases at V and 7 bases at J, with 10 bases between. Germline values: CDR1 MNHEY, CDR2 SMNVEV (reference sequence). Here the CDR3 DNA reads TGTGCCAGCAGGACTGGAGGGAATGAGCAGTTCTTC. It is translated as CASRTGGNEQFF.

The chain joins TRBV14 to TRBJ2-1; 8 nucleotides align to TRBD2. The CDR3 length is 13 residues. Germline CDR1 reads SGHDN; CDR2 reads FVKESK. Losses at the gene ends were 10 bases for V and 5 bases for J; bases not matched to a gene: 7. The CDR3 DNA follows: TGTGCCACCCGTCGGGGGGGGCACAATGAGCAGTTCTTC. Protein product: CATRRGGHNEQFF.

This chain joins TRBV5-8 and TRBJ1-2; 9 bases match TRBD1. The germline gives CDR1 SGHTS, CDR2 YDEGEE. This CDR3 comprises 16 residues. The J segment lost 10 bases and the V segment lost 3 bases, leaving 16 bases of the junction unmatched. The CDR3 nucleotides read TGTGCCAGCAGCTCCCGGCCAACAGGGGGCCCAATACTCTACACCTTC. Translation: CASSSRPTGGPILYTF.

J is TRBJ2-7 and V is TRBV28; D gene ambiguous. CDR1 and CDR2 (germline): MDHEN, SYDVKM. This CDR3 contains 12 residues. Trimming stripped 1 base from V and 4 bases from J, with 5 bases between. CDR3 in amino acids: CASSLLGYEQYF. DNA of the CDR3: TGTGCCAGCAGTTTATTGGGATACGAGCAGTACTTC.

This chain uses TRBV9 with TRBJ2-1, with no clear D. The ends were cut back, 3 bases at V and 6 bases at J, with 10 bases in the middle. Germline CDR1 SGDLS, CDR2 YYNGEE. CDR3 length: 13 residues. CDR3 sequence: CASSAGITNEQFF. The CDR3 DNA reads TGTGCCAGCAGCGCCGGAATAACCAATGAGCAGTTCTTC.

The chain combines TRBV19 with TRBJ1-5; D call uncertain. V lost 3 bases and J lost 3, with 12 bases in between. Germline V gene lookup returns CDR1 LNHDA and CDR2 SQIVND (reference sequence). The CDR3 has 15 residues. The CDR3 region is CASSMEGQPNQPQHF. The CDR3 DNA reads as TGTGCCAGTAGTATGGAAGGGCAGCCCAATCAGCCCCAGCATTTT.

The count of this clone is one. The rearrangement uses TRBV14 and TRBJ2-2; 8 bases line up with TRBD2. V lost 5 bases and J lost 6; bases outside the gene matches: 5. This CDR3 is built from 14 residues. CDR1 is SGHDN, CDR2 FVKESK, per germline. The CDR3 bases are TGTGCCAGCAGCGGGACTAGGGGAGCCGGGGAGCTGTTTTTT. Protein product: CASSGTRGAGELFF.

This chain links TRBV7-8 with TRBJ1-4; D uncertain. CDR1 and CDR2 from the germline V gene are SGHVS and FQNEAQ. Trimming cost V 1 base and J 0 bases, with 9 bases left between them. The CDR3 has 16 amino acids. The chain's CDR3 is CASSLGWSATNEKLFF. CDR3 nucleotides: TGTGCCAGCAGCTTAGGTTGGTCAGCAACTAATGAAAAACTGTTTTTT.

J is TRBJ2-7 and V is TRBV7-9, with D possibly matching TRBD1 (6 bases). This CDR3 region has 16 residues. The germline V gene encodes CDR1 SEHNR and CDR2 FQNEAQ (reference sequence). The germline V and J ends were trimmed by 1 base and 3 bases, with 16 bases remaining between them. Here the CDR3 DNA reads TGTGCCAGCAGCTTAGAGGATCGGGACACCGACTACGAGCAGTACTTC. Protein: CASSLEDRDTDYEQYF.

The chain recombines TRBV4-2 with TRBJ2-1; the match to TRBD2 covers 9 bases. V gave up 1 base and J gave up 3 bases; unmatched junction bases: 10. The CDR3 has 18 residues. The germline V gene has CDR1 LGHNA and CDR2 YNFKEQ. The CDR3 bases are TGTGCCAGCAGCCAAGGGGGCTTAGGTAGCGGGAGCTACAATGAGCAGTTCTTC. Protein sequence: CASSQGGLGSGSYNEQFF.

The chain links TRBV4-1 to TRBJ2-3; 8 bases line up with TRBD1. Germline-derived CDR1 and CDR2 are MGHRA and YSYEKL. The CDR3 totals 15 residues. With 8 bases clipped from V and 2 bases from J, the junction kept 9 bases outside the gene matches. In DNA form, the CDR3 reads TGCGCCAGCGCCGCGGACAGGGCCCTCACAGATACGCAGTATTTT. Amino acids: CASAADRALTDTQYF.

The rearrangement links TRBV18 to TRBJ2-1; TRBD2 agrees at 11 bases. V lost 10 bases to trimming and J lost 5 bases; unmatched junction nucleotides: 10. CDR3 length: 15 amino acids. Germline values: CDR1 KGHSH, CDR2 LQKENI. The CDR3 region is CATVMLAGGNNEQFF. The DNA for the CDR3 is TGTGCCACCGTGATGTTAGCGGGGGGGAACAATGAGCAGTTCTTC.

This clone has just one count. The chain carries TRBV28 and TRBJ1-5, with D possibly matching TRBD1 (5 bases). CDR1 is MDHEN, CDR2 SYDVKM, per germline. This CDR3 has 13 amino acids. The V and J ends lost 3 bases and 3 bases respectively, with 6 bases between them. CDR3 sequence (DNA): TGTGCCAGCAGTTTGACAGCCAATCAGCCCCAGCATTTT. Translated: CASSLTANQPQHF.

The gene calls are TRBV5-6 and TRBJ2-2, with D tentatively TRBD2 (7 bases). This CDR3 is built from 16 residues. Trimming removed 0 bases at V and 4 bases at J, with 13 bases between. Germline assignment: CDR1 SGHDT and CDR2 YYEEEE. As DNA, the CDR3 is TGTGCCAGCAGCTTGGTGGGGGGGCTCGGCACCGGGGAGCTGTTTTTT. Residues: CASSLVGGLGTGELFF. The full variable domain, completed using reference TRBV5-6 and TRBJ2-2, is DAGVTQSPTHLIKTRGQQVTLRCSPKSGHDTVSWYQQALGQGPQFIFQYYEEEERQRGNFPDRFSGHQFPNYSSELNVNALLLGDSALYLCASSLVGGLGTGELFFGEGSRLTVL.

V is TRBV18 and J is TRBJ2-2, with 7 bases fitting TRBD1. J gave up 6 bases and V 3 bases, and 16 bases lay outside the gene matches. The germline V gene has CDR1 KGHSH and CDR2 LQKENI. The CDR3 runs 18 residues. CDR3 DNA: TGTGCCAGCTCACCCTCCCCCCGACAGGGTACTTCCGCCGGGGAGCTGTTTTTT. Translating it yields CASSPSPRQGTSAGELFF.